This T cell receptor (beta chain) was sequenced during a study of OX40 agonist ivuxolimab in advanced cancers. The CDR3 loop spans 15 amino acids. The V and J ends lost 3 bases and 6 bases, in that order; junction bases with no gene match: 5. Germline CDR1 reads SGHTA; CDR2 reads FQGTGA. Repertoires were generated with immunoSEQ multiplex PCR, while TCRdb's copy carries only in-frame clones and drops some. The data contain 70,000 or so clones, 85% of them singletons. The receptor comes from an adult with an advanced solid tumor such as melanoma, head and neck, liver or kidney cancer. The chain carries TRBV7-3 and TRBJ2-3; 11 nucleotides line up with TRBD1. The sample here was CD4+ or CD8+ T cells sorted from blood, taken in a trial of the OX40 agonist ivuxolimab. The CDR3 DNA is TGTGCCAGCAGCTTGAAACGGGACAGGGGGGATACGCAGTATTTT. This sequence encodes CASSLKRDRGDTQYF.